This is a list of T cell receptor beta chains from one sample in a study of cytomegalovirus exposure and HLA in healthy donors. TCRdb's table, derived via immunoSEQ multiplex PCR, lists solely in-frame clones and lacks some. Here the sample spans 90,000 to 120,000 clones, approximately 70% being singletons. The sample comprised PBMCs. The receptors stem from a man aged 35 to 55 in good health and CMV-seropositive. Both conserved end residues are trimmed from each CDR3.

>TRBV5-1
ASSTLGALRETQY
>TRBV7-9
ASSLGTTGGTQY
>TRBV6-1
ASSVGAGIYEKLF
>TRBV7-9
ASSLMSYAGGMGNEQF
>TRBV4-3
ASSQEGLVTETQY
>TRBV5-1
ASSIGGANEQF
>TRBV4-2
ASSQDHGDRDYGYT
>TRBV28
ASSLIAGGGETQY
>TRBV4-3
ASSQNRGVGETQY
>TRBV4-2
ASSQGLAGETGELF
>TRBV5-4
ASRETGTYEQY
>TRBV29-1
SVETGTDTEAF
>TRBV25-1
ASSEWVRGGNTEAF
>TRBV6-5
ASSTSPGGANVLT
>TRBV18
ASSPSEGNEQF
>TRBV27
ATVADSYNEQF
>TRBV29-1
SVLGAGGDGYT
>TRBV30
AWSVHGTSDEQF
>TRBV7-2
ASSPQGYEQF
>TRBV7-9
ASSSGQLNQPQH
>TRBV9
ASYSGAYGYT
>TRBV30
AWSVYNGGNIQY
>TRBV18
ASQPGQGYEQY
>TRBV29-1
SVDEQGVNYGYT
>TRBV5-4
ASSPLALINNEQF
>TRBV20-1
SAGTRGEQY
>TRBV6-1
AVPRGGRMNEQF
>TRBV6-6
ASRRDRDDLPQH
>TRBV6-5
ASSYSPTEQF
>TRBV15
ATRTGLTYNEQF
>TRBV29-1
SVVEGTYNEQF
>TRBV30
AWDGGVNEKLL
>TRBV19
ASSIVQGMSGYT
>TRBV19
ASSRLSGASSYEQY
>TRBV28
ASQGGTEAF
>TRBV7-2
ASSSGTSGRNEQF
>TRBV19
ASSPDRGLTGELF
>TRBV7-3
ASSLGQTKGTEAF
>TRBV4-3
ASSPSYRGTYEQY
>TRBV30
AWSPGTSGRYEQF
>TRBV6-1
ASSADRFSYNEQF